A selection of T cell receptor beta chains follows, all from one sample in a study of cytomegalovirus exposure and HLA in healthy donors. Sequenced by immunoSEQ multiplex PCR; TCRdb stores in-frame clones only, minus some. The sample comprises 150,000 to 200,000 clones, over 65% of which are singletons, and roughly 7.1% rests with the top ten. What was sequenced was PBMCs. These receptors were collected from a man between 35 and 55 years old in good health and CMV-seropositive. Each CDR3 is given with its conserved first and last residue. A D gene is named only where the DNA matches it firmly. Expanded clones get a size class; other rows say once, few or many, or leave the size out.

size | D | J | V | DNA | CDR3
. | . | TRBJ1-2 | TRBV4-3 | TGCGCCAGCAGCCAAGGCCGGGCGGAGGATGGCTACACCTTC | CASSQGRAEDGYTF
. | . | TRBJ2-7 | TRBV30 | TGTGCCTGGAGTGTACAATCTAGGAGCGAGCAGTACTTC | CAWSVQSRSEQYF
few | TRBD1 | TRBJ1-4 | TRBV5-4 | TGTGCCAGCAGCCCCGGGACAGATGAAAAACTGTTTTTT | CASSPGTDEKLFF
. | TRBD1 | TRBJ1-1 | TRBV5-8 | TGTGCCAGCAGCGATGGACAGGGATACGAAGCTTTCTTT | CASSDGQGYEAFF
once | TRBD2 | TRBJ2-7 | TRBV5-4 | TGTGCCAGCAGCTTGTTTTTCGGGGGGGCGATCTCCTACGAGCAGTACTTC | CASSLFFGGAISYEQYF
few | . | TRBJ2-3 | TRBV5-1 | TGCGCCAGCAGCTTGAGGGGCGTTCGATCAGATACGCAGTATTTT | CASSLRGVRSDTQYF
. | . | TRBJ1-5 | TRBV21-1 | TGTGCCATCTGGAGGAAAGGGTTGTATAGCAATCAGCCCCAGCATTTT | CAIWRKGLYSNQPQHF
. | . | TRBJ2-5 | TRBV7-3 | TGTGCCAGCAGCTTATTAGGAGTTCAAGAGACCCAGTACTTC | CASSLLGVQETQYF
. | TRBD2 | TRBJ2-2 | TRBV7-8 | TGTGCCAGCAGCCCGGAAGGCGGGGGAAGGACCGGGGAGCTGTTTTTT | CASSPEGGGRTGELFF
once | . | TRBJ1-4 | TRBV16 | TGTGCCAGCAGCCTCTCGCCACCGGTACTGTTTTTT | CASSLSPPVLFF
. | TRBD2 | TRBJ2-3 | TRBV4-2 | TGTGCCAGCAGCCAAGATTCAAAGCGGGGGGGGGTGGGAGATACGCAGTATTTT | CASSQDSKRGGVGDTQYF
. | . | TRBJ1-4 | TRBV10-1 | TGCGCCAGCGTAGCAGGCAGGGGAAGAGAAAAACTGTTTTTT | CASVAGRGREKLFF
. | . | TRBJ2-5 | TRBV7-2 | TGTGCCAGCAGCAGTACAGGGTCCGAGACCCAGTACTTC | CASSSTGSETQYF
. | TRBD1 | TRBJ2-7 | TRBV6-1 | TGTGCCAGCAGTGAAGGGCCCAGGGGGCGCAGGGAGCAGTACTTC | CASSEGPRGRREQYF
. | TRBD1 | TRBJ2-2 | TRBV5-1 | TGCGCCAGCAGCCCACAGGGGGAGGACACCGGGGAGCTGTTTTTT | CASSPQGEDTGELFF
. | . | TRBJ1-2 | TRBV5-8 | TGTGCCAGCAGAGCCCAGGGTAGGGGCTACACCTTC | CASRAQGRGYTF
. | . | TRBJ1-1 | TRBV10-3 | TGTGCCATCAGCCTGGAGAAATGGACTGAAGCTTTCTTT | CAISLEKWTEAFF
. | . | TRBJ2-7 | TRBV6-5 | TGTGCCAGCCAAACCGGGAGTACGGAGCAGTACTTC | CASQTGSTEQYF
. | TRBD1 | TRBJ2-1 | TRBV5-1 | TGCGCCAGCAGCAACGGACAGGGGATCTACAATGAGCAGTTCTTC | CASSNGQGIYNEQFF
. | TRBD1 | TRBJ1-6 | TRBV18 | TGTGCCAGCTCACCGGGCAGGGGGGATTCACCCCTCCACTTT | CASSPGRGDSPLHF
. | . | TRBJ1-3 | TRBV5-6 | TGTGCCAGCAGCTTGGGAGGGTTTGGAAACACCATATATTTT | CASSLGGFGNTIYF
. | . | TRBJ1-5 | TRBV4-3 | TGCGCCAGCAGCCAAGATCGGGGTCAGCCCCAGCATTTT | CASSQDRGQPQHF
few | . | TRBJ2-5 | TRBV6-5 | TGTGCCAGCAGTTACTGGAGGAAGGACCAAGAGACCCAGTACTTC | CASSYWRKDQETQYF
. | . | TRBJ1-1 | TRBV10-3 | TGTGCCATCAGTGGCGGGAACACTGAAGCTTTCTTT | CAISGGNTEAFF
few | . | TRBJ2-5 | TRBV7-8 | TGTGCCAGCAGCTCAGGGCGGCTACCAGAGACCCAGTACTTC | CASSSGRLPETQYF
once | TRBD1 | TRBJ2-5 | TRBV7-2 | TGTGCCAGCAGCCAGGGGGCTACGTACCGGGGGACCCAGTACTTC | CASSQGATYRGTQYF
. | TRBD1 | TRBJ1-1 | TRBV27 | TGTGCCAGCAGTAGGCGACAGGGAGGCACTGAAGCTTTCTTT | CASSRRQGGTEAFF
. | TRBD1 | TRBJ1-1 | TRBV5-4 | TGTGCCAGCAGCTTGCCGACAGGGCGGGACACTGAAGCTTTCTTT | CASSLPTGRDTEAFF
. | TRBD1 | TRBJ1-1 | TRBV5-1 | TGCGCCAGCAGCTTAACCGCAGGGGGGAGAACTGAAGCTTTCTTT | CASSLTAGGRTEAFF
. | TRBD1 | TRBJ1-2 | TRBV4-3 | TGCGCCAGCAGCCATTCCCCTACAGGGGAAGACTATGGCTACACCTTC | CASSHSPTGEDYGYTF
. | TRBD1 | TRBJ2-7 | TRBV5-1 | TGCGCCAGCAGCTTGGCCGGACAGGGGCAGTACTTC | CASSLAGQGQYF
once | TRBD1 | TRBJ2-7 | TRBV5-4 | TGTGCCAGCAGCCCGACCGGGACAGGGCACGAGCAGTACTTC | CASSPTGTGHEQYF
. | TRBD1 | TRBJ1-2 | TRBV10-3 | TGTGCCATCAGTGAGTTCCCGGACAGGGGTACCGGCTACACCTTC | CAISEFPDRGTGYTF
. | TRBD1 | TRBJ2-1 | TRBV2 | TGTGCCAGCAGGGGGACAGGGGGCTCCTACAATGAGCAGTTCTTC | CASRGTGGSYNEQFF
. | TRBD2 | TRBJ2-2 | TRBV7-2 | TGTGCCAGCAGCTTACCCAGCGGGGGGGGACAGTTTTTT | CASSLPSGGGQFF
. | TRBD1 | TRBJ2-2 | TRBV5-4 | TGTGCCAGCAGCTCACCGGGACAGGGGTCCGGGGAGCTGTTTTTT | CASSSPGQGSGELFF
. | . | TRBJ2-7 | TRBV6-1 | TGTGCCAACTCGAGGGGGATCTCCTACGAGCAGTACTTC | CANSRGISYEQYF
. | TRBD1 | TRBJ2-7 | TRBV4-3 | TGCGCCAGCAGCCAGGCAGGGGGAGAGCAGTACTTC | CASSQAGGEQYF
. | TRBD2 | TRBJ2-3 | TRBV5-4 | TGTGCCAGCAGCCTAGCGGGGGGGCCCCCAGATACGCAGTATTTT | CASSLAGGPPDTQYF
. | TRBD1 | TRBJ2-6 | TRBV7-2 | TGTGCCAGCTCCAAGACCGGGACAGCATTGTCTGGGGCCAACGTCCTGACTTTC | CASSKTGTALSGANVLTF
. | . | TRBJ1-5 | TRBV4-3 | TGCGCCAGCAGCCAAGATTCGCAGGGTACTCAGCCCCAGCATTTT | CASSQDSQGTQPQHF
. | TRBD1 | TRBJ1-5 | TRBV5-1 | TGCGCCAGCAGCGCCGACCCCGCGGGGACAGGGGGAAATCAGCCCCAGCATTTT | CASSADPAGTGGNQPQHF
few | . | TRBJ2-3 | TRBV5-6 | TGTGCCAGCAGCTGGGGGGCGGGGGCATCAAAAGATACGCAGTATTTT | CASSWGAGASKDTQYF
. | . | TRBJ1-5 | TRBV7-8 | TGTGCCAGCAGCTTAATATCGACAGCTAGCAATCAGCCCCAGCATTTT | CASSLISTASNQPQHF
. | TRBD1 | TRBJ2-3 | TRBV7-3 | TGTGCCAGCAGCGTAACGTCCGGGACAGGGTACCCAGATACGCAGTATTTT | CASSVTSGTGYPDTQYF
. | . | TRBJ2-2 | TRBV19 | TGTGCCAGTAGTATTTACCGAGGGTCCGGGGAGCTGTTTTTT | CASSIYRGSGELFF
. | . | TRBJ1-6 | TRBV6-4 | TGTGCCAGCAGTGACCGCGGGGGCTTGGATTCACCCCTCCACTTC | CASSDRGGLDSPLHF
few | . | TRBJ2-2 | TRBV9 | TGTGCCAGCAGCCCCCAAGACCTGCCGAGGGGGGGGGAGCTGTTTTTT | CASSPQDLPRGGELFF
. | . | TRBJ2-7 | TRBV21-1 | TGTGCCAGCAGCTCTCGACACGGGGCCTACGAGCAGTACTTC | CASSSRHGAYEQYF
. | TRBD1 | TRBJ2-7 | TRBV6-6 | TGTGCCAGCGACCGGGACAGGGGCCACGAGCAGTACTTC | CASDRDRGHEQYF
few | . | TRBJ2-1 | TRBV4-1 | TGCGCCAGCAGCCAAGAAAGTATGGCGGCGACTTACAATGAGCAGTTCTTC | CASSQESMAATYNEQFF
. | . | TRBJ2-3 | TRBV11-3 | TGTGCCAGCAGGGGAGACACAGATACGCAGTATTTT | CASRGDTDTQYF
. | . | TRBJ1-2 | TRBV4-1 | TGCGCCAGCAGCCAAGATCGGGATAACTATGGCTACACCTTC | CASSQDRDNYGYTF
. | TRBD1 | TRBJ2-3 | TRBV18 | TGTGCCAGCTCACCGACAGGGGAACCTTCTAGCACAGATACGCAGTATTTT | CASSPTGEPSSTDTQYF